Shown below are 30 T cell receptor beta chains from a single sample sequenced in a study of blood T cells in healthy people across ages. Sample-barcoded 5' priming and a J-beta primer mix drove a second PCR of roughly 6 to 12 cycles. Each CDR3 protein is one row after TCRdb ran MiXCR on the 5' RACE reads. The sample lists 1,500,000 or so distinct CDR3 sequences, around 40% seen once, with roughly 3.7% in the top ten. The sample taken for sequencing was blood. The receptor source for this set is a woman aged 18-35 years in good health.

This chain connects TRBV5-5 to TRBJ2-1; the D gene could be TRBD1 or TRBD2 (5 bases each). V was pared by 4 bases and J by 9 bases, with 20 bases between. The length of the CDR3 is 15 residues. Per the germline V gene, CDR1 is SGHKS and CDR2 is YYEKEE (reference sequence). In DNA form, the CDR3 reads TGTGCCAGCAGCCCAGGACATAGCTCTCGGGGTGAGCAGTTCTTC. It codes for CASSPGHSSRGEQFF.

This clonotype appeared a few times. The chain combines TRBV14 with TRBJ2-7; 9 bases match TRBD2. Looked up from germline, CDR1 is SGHDN and CDR2 is FVKESK. Trimming removed 4 bases from V and 4 bases from J; junction bases left unmatched: 11. This CDR3 region has 16 residues. DNA for the CDR3: TGTGCCAGCAGCCCAGCATTTATAGCGGGAGTGTACGAGCAGTACTTC. Protein: CASSPAFIAGVYEQYF.

This chain uses TRBV20-1 with TRBJ2-3; TRBD2 agrees at 10 bases. The CDR3 loop spans 13 amino acids. Germline V lookup: CDR1 DFQATT, CDR2 SNEGSKA (reference sequence). CDR3 nucleotides: TGCAGCCCACTAGCGGGGAGCACAGATACGCAGTATTTT. Its protein is CSPLAGSTDTQYF.

This clonotype occurred a few times. The chain is built from TRBV9 and TRBJ1-1, with D perhaps TRBD1 (6 bases). The V end lost 1 base, the J end lost 4 bases, and 17 bases lay between the germline ends. Germline assignment: CDR1 SGDLS and CDR2 YYNGEE. There are 16 residues in the CDR3. The CDR3 region has the DNA TGTGCCAGCAGCGTATCGACCAGGGGAGAGATCACTGAAGCTTTCTTT. Translation: CASSVSTRGEITEAFF.

This clonotype was picked up a small number of times. The V gene is TRBV25-1, the J gene TRBJ2-3; unclear D gene. Trimming cost V 0 bases and J 0 bases, with 7 bases left between them. The CDR3 is 15 amino acids. Looked up from germline, CDR1 is MGHDK and CDR2 is SYGVNS. CDR3 in DNA: TGTGCCAGCAGTGAATATCTGGATAGCACAGATACGCAGTATTTT. It codes for CASSEYLDSTDTQYF.

A word on this clonotype: One end of the junction is discordant with germline, which a read error may explain. V is TRBV7-2 and J is TRBJ2-5; D not certain. The J call may not be correct, given that the DNA end is closer to TRBJ2-7. Per germline, CDR1 SGHTA and CDR2 FQGNSA. This CDR3 is built from 17 residues. The CDR3 loop reads CASSLNSVRRPAYEQYF. CDR3 nucleotide sequence: TGTGCAAGCAGCTTAAATAGTGTCAGACGGCCTGCCTACGAGCAGTACTTC.

This clonotype was seen a handful of times. CDR3 loop: CASSHPWGQPQHF. CDR3 nucleotide sequence: TGCGCCAGCAGCCACCCGTGGGGTCAGCCCCAGCATTTT. J is TRBJ1-5 and V is TRBV4-3, with D hard to call. Germline V gene sequence: CDR1 LGHNA, CDR2 YSLEER. The V and J ends lost 3 bases and 6 bases respectively, with 9 bases between them. This CDR3 has 13 residues.

The chain couples TRBV7-9 to TRBJ1-2; D remains unclear. Germline lookup yields CDR1 SEHNR and CDR2 FQNEAQ (reference sequence). The CDR3 loop spans 14 amino acids. Trimming cost V 5 bases and J 4 bases, with 14 bases left between them. CDR3 DNA: TGTGCCAGCAGCCCCCCAATGGCAGTCTATGGCTACACCTTC. Protein: CASSPPMAVYGYTF.

V usage is TRBV11-1 and J usage is TRBJ2-1, with 9 bases lining up with TRBD1. V was pared by 5 bases and J by 6 bases, with 11 bases of the junction left unmatched. This CDR3 comprises 16 residues. Per the germline V gene, CDR1 is SGHAT and CDR2 is FQDESV (reference sequence). DNA for the CDR3: TGTGCCAGCAGCCACCGTCCCGGGACAGGGCCCAATGAGCAGTTCTTC. Amino acid sequence: CASSHRPGTGPNEQFF.

The chain carries TRBV14 and TRBJ2-7, with 9 bases lining up with TRBD1. This CDR3 region has 15 residues. With V trimmed by 3 bases and J by 4 bases, 7 bases remained unmatched. Germline V lookup: CDR1 SGHDN, CDR2 FVKESK. The CDR3: CASSQPGTGCYEQYF. Here the CDR3 DNA reads TGTGCCAGCAGCCAGCCCGGGACAGGGTGTTACGAGCAGTACTTC.

CDR3 sequence reads: CASSSDRALHQPQHF. The CDR3 nucleotides are TGTGCCAGCAGTTCGGACAGGGCCCTCCATCAGCCCCAGCATTTT. V gene TRBV7-9 combines with J gene TRBJ1-5; 8 bases line up with TRBD1. CDR1 is SEHNR, CDR2 FQNEAQ, per germline (reference sequence). The ends lost 6 bases at V and 5 bases at J; junction bases unmatched: 9. The CDR3 contains 15 residues.

This chain uses TRBV4-1 with TRBJ1-1; no firm D call. CDR1 and CDR2 (germline): MGHRA, YSYEKL. Trimming shortened V by 2 bases and J by 2 bases, and 6 bases separated the two germline ends. The CDR3 totals 13 residues. The CDR3 nucleotides are TGCGCCAGCAGCCAATTAAGCAACACTGAAGCTTTCTTT. It codes for CASSQLSNTEAFF.

The chain is built from TRBV6-6 and TRBJ2-4; TRBD1 or TRBD2 may be the D gene (5 bases each). The better agreement between TRBJ2-7 and the DNA end casts doubt on the J call. CDR3 size: 13 residues. Germline CDR1 is MNHNY and CDR2 is SVGAGI (reference sequence). The CDR3, as DNA: TGTGCCATCCACCGGGACCGAGGCTACGAGCAGTACTTC. Residues: CAIHRDRGYEQYF.

CDR3 DNA sequence: TGCGCCAGCAGCCAAGGACAGGTCCAGCCCCAGCATTTT. This codes for CASSQGQVQPQHF. The chain carries TRBV4-1 and TRBJ1-5, with TRBD1 as a possible D gene (6 bases). The CDR3 runs to 13 residues. Germline V gene lookup returns CDR1 MGHRA and CDR2 YSYEKL. Deletions cut 1 base from V and 7 bases from J, with 8 bases between.

This chain uses TRBV12-3 or TRBV12-4 with TRBJ2-1; D is perhaps TRBD1 (6 bases). V gave up 7 bases and J gave up 4 bases, with 17 bases separating them. The CDR3 has 15 residues. DNA of the CDR3: TGTGCCAGCACCTATCCTCCCGGACAGTACAATGAGCAGTTCTTC. Translating it yields CASTYPPGQYNEQFF.

This clonotype was observed a few times. The chain joins TRBV12-3 or TRBV12-4 to TRBJ1-1, with 9 nucleotides matching TRBD1. This CDR3 region has 14 residues. With V trimmed by 8 bases and J by 2 bases, 6 bases remained unmatched. The CDR3 DNA reads TGTGCCAGCGGCCAGGGACAGGGTAACACTGAAGCTTTCTTT. Its protein product is CASGQGQGNTEAFF.

The genes are TRBV10-2 and TRBJ2-7; TRBD1 matches at 9 bases. J was trimmed by 3 bases and V by 0 bases; bases with no gene match: 3. This CDR3 contains 15 residues. Germline CDR1 reads WSHSY; CDR2 reads SAAADI. The DNA of the CDR3 is TGCGCCAGCAGTGAGTCTCGGACAGGGGACTACGAGCAGTACTTC. Translation: CASSESRTGDYEQYF.

V gene TRBV20-1 combines with J gene TRBJ2-7, with D perhaps matching TRBD1 (5 bases). Deletions cut 3 bases from V and 8 bases from J, with 11 bases between. Germline CDR1 is DFQATT and CDR2 is SNEGSKA (reference sequence). CDR3 length equals 11 residues. CDR3 protein: CSARSDRQQYF. CDR3 DNA sequence: TGCAGTGCTAGGTCCGACAGACAGCAGTACTTC.

The chain carries TRBV7-2 and TRBJ2-7; unclear D gene. Deletions cut 2 bases from V and 2 bases from J, with 10 bases between. From germline, CDR1 is SGHTA and CDR2 FQGNSA. The CDR3 runs to 14 residues. The CDR3 loop reads CASSLTPGTYEQYF. The CDR3 DNA reads as TGTGCCAGCAGCTTAACCCCGGGCACCTACGAGCAGTACTTC.

This chain connects TRBV4-1 to TRBJ2-5, with TRBD2 matching 10 bases. Germline CDR1 and CDR2: MGHRA and YSYEKL. This CDR3 is 15 amino acids long. V gave up 2 bases and J gave up 11 bases; unmatched junction bases: 11. The CDR3 spells CASSQIAGGYNEQYF. The CDR3 region has the DNA TGCGCCAGCAGCCAAATAGCGGGGGGCTACAATGAGCAGTACTTC.

This clonotype was counted ten times or more. This chain links TRBV10-3 with TRBJ2-3; D call uncertain. Germline values: CDR1 ENHRY, CDR2 SYGVKD. The V end was cut by 5 bases, the J end by 1 base, with 7 bases between. This CDR3 has 13 residues. CDR3 DNA: TGTGCCATCAGTCGGCAGGGCACAGATACGCAGTATTTT. Protein product: CAISRQGTDTQYF.

The chain recombines TRBV19 with TRBJ1-1; a weak D match, TRBD1 (5 bases). The CDR3 covers 14 residues. V was trimmed by 2 bases and J by 1 base, leaving 8 bases between them. Germline V gene data show CDR1 as LNHDA and CDR2 as SQIVND (reference sequence). CDR3 region: CASSIPRENTEAFF. The DNA of the CDR3 is TGTGCCAGTAGTATACCCAGGGAGAACACTGAAGCTTTCTTT.

This sequence joins TRBV6-2 or TRBV6-3 and TRBJ2-7; D gene ambiguous. V dropped 2 bases and J dropped 7 bases, with 15 bases sitting between them. The CDR3 runs to 14 residues. In germline, CDR1 is MNHEY, CDR2 SVGEGT. In nucleotides, the CDR3 is TGTGCCAGCAGTTACCAACCCTTGAAGTCGGAGCAGTACTTC. It codes for CASSYQPLKSEQYF.

This clonotype was found a few times. The chain links TRBV3-1 to TRBJ2-1, with a weak D call TRBD2 (6 bases). The CDR3 is 13 residues long. V was cut by 8 bases and J by 6 bases, with 14 bases left in between. Germline CDR1 reads LGHDT; CDR2 reads YNNKEL (reference sequence). The CDR3 DNA is TGTGCCAGCGGCCCGGGACTGCTCAATGAGCAGTTCTTC. This gives the protein CASGPGLLNEQFF.

This clonotype was seen more than once but under ten times. The chain is built from TRBV4-3 and TRBJ1-1; D might be TRBD1 (6 bases). The CDR3 is made up of 13 amino acids. Germline V gene sequence: CDR1 LGHNA, CDR2 YSLEER. V gave up 5 bases and J gave up 3 bases, with 10 bases separating them. CDR3 region: CASSAGADTEAFF. The CDR3 bases are TGCGCCAGCAGCGCAGGGGCGGACACTGAAGCTTTCTTT.

This chain uses TRBV20-1 with TRBJ2-1; D is unclear. Per germline, CDR1 DFQATT and CDR2 SNEGSKA (reference sequence). V lost 5 bases and J 4 bases, leaving 6 bases between the germline ends. The CDR3 contains 11 residues. As DNA, the CDR3 is TGCAGTGCTCGGCAGTACAATGAGCAGTTCTTC. Its translation is CSARQYNEQFF.

This clonotype has more than one count but fewer than ten. CDR3 amino acids: CASRQDPESPLHF. Written as DNA, the CDR3 is TGTGCCAGCAGACAGGACCCAGAATCACCCCTCCACTTT. The rearrangement links TRBV28 to TRBJ1-6, with a weak D call TRBD1 (5 bases). The germline CDR1 and CDR2 sequences are MDHEN and SYDVKM. The CDR3 totals 13 residues. V was pared by 6 bases and J by 10 bases, with 13 bases between. The full variable domain, with the rest looked up from reference TRBV28 and TRBJ1-6, is DVKVTQSSRYLVKRTGEKVFLECVQDMDHENMFWYRQDPGLGLRLIYFSYDVKMKEKGDIPEGYSVSREKKERFSLILESASTNQTSMYLCASRQDPESPLHFGNGTRLTVT.

This chain joins TRBV6-2 or TRBV6-3 and TRBJ2-7; TRBD1 is a possible D gene (6 bases). Germline V gene sequence: CDR1 MNHEY, CDR2 SVGEGT. The CDR3 is made up of 12 amino acids. V dropped 6 bases and J dropped 7 bases, with 13 bases sitting between them. This CDR3 is CASRPRGNEQYF. The CDR3 DNA follows: TGTGCCAGCAGGCCCAGGGGTAATGAGCAGTACTTC.

As regards this clonotype: One end of the junction varies from germline; a read error may be responsible. The genes are TRBV28 and TRBJ2-3; D unclear. This CDR3 contains 13 residues. Germline V gene data show CDR1 as MDHEN and CDR2 as SYDVKM. CDR3 amino acids: CATSKPAGDTQYF. CDR3 in DNA: TGTGCCACCAGTAAACCGGCCGGTGATACGCAGTATTTT.

The chain combines TRBV7-2 with TRBJ1-1, with D possibly TRBD1 on 5 matching bases. The germline V and J ends were trimmed by 2 bases and 4 bases, with 11 bases remaining between them. Germline-derived CDR1 and CDR2 are SGHTA and FQGNSA. The CDR3 totals 14 residues. The CDR3: CASSLYGAGTEAFF. The CDR3 DNA sequence: TGTGCCAGCAGCTTATATGGGGCGGGCACTGAAGCTTTCTTT.